The 21 T cell receptor beta chains presented below share a single source sample, sequenced in a study of vaccination and CD4 T cells after COVID-19. TCRdb re-called the PCR reads through MiXCR, storing one row per CDR3 protein. The table has about 20,000 distinct CDR3 sequences, about 60% seen once. The sample was CD4+ T cells from blood, taken after SARS-CoV-2 vaccination. These receptors all come from a human donor who had recovered from COVID-19.

This sequence joins TRBV7-2 and TRBJ2-5; 11 bases fit TRBD2. The CDR3 contains 15 residues. The junction had 6 bases not matched to a gene; V was cut back by 3 bases and J by 6 bases. The germline CDR1 and CDR2 sequences are SGHTA and FQGNSA. CDR3 DNA: TGTGCCAGCAGCTTTAGCGGGAGGGCCCCAAAGACCCAGTACTTC. Translation: CASSFSGRAPKTQYF.

The gene calls are TRBV6-5 and TRBJ1-1, with D possibly TRBD1 on 5 matching bases. The CDR3 spans 17 residues. Germline assignment: CDR1 MNHEY and CDR2 SVGAGI. Trimming took 0 bases from V and 4 from J, leaving 18 bases between them. DNA for the CDR3: TGTGCCAGCAGTTACTCGAGGCGGGGCGTAAGGGGCACTGAAGCTTTCTTT. It yields the protein CASSYSRRGVRGTEAFF.

The chain uses TRBV7-9 and TRBJ1-4; the match to TRBD1 covers 11 bases. This CDR3 has 15 residues. The V and J ends lost 5 bases and 7 bases, in that order; junction bases with no gene match: 6. The germline CDR1 and CDR2 sequences are SEHNR and FQNEAQ (reference sequence). The CDR3 nucleotides are TGTGCCAGCAGCCCCGCCGGGACAGGGGGTGAAAAACTGTTTTTT. The encoded protein is CASSPAGTGGEKLFF.

The rearrangement uses TRBV11-2 and TRBJ2-1, with D tentatively TRBD2 (7 bases). V was clipped by 4 bases and J by 5 bases, with 15 bases between them. This CDR3 has 15 amino acids. Germline values: CDR1 SGHAT, CDR2 FQNNGV. In DNA, the CDR3 is TGTGCCAGCAGCTCCACACGGCGGGGGCACAATGAGCAGTTCTTC. Translation: CASSSTRRGHNEQFF. Supplemented by reference TRBV11-2 and TRBJ2-1, the full variable domain reads EAGVAQSPRYKIIEKRQSVAFWCNPISGHATLYWYQQILGQGPKLLIQFQNNGVVDDSQLPKDRFSAERLKGVDSTLKIQPAKLEDSAVYLCASSSTRRGHNEQFFGPGTRLTVL.

The gene calls are TRBV6-1 and TRBJ2-7; 9 bases fit TRBD2. This CDR3 has 18 amino acids. CDR1 and CDR2 from the germline V gene are MNHNS and SASEGT. V shed 6 bases and J 0 bases; nucleotides not matched to a gene: 15. The CDR3 region has the DNA TGTGCCAGCAGCCAGACAGGCGGCCTAGCGGGAACCTCCTACGAGCAGTACTTC. Its translation: CASSQTGGLAGTSYEQYF.

About this clonotype: Relative to the germline gene, one junction end is altered; a read error may explain this. The chain uses TRBV20-1 and TRBJ1-5; TRBD1 is a possible D gene (6 bases). The CDR3 extends over 14 amino acids. Germline CDR1 and CDR2: DFQATT and SNEGSKA (reference sequence). Here the CDR3 reads CGASEGGRGQPQHF. As DNA, the CDR3 is TGCGGTGCTAGTGAGGGGGGACGGGGTCAGCCCCAGCATTTT.

The table lists this clonotype with a count of one. V gene TRBV28 combines with J gene TRBJ2-5; 8 bases are a match to TRBD1. The CDR3 spans 13 residues. The junction had 5 bases not matched to a gene; V was cut back by 6 bases and J by 5 bases. Germline assignment: CDR1 MDHEN and CDR2 SYDVKM. Here the CDR3 DNA reads TGTGCCAGCAGAACACAGGGGGATGAGACCCAGTACTTC. Its translation: CASRTQGDETQYF.

The rearrangement links TRBV5-4 to TRBJ2-3, with 7 bases identical to TRBD2. Germline CDR1 and CDR2: SGHNT and YYREEE (reference sequence). V lost 2 bases to trimming and J lost 5 bases; unmatched junction nucleotides: 8. The CDR3 is 15 residues long. The CDR3 coding sequence is TGTGCCAGCAGCTTCTTTACTAGCGAACAAGATACGCAGTATTTT. Its protein product is CASSFFTSEQDTQYF.

This chain joins TRBV28 and TRBJ1-2; TRBD1 agrees at 7 bases. Trimming cost V 2 bases and J 3 bases; bases outside gene matches: 6. The CDR3 is 15 amino acids. CDR1 is MDHEN and CDR2 is SYDVKM in the germline V gene. The CDR3 bases are TGTGCCAGCAGTTTAGGGATAGGGGGCGACTATGGCTACACCTTC. Protein sequence: CASSLGIGGDYGYTF.

The chain recombines TRBV20-1 with TRBJ1-1; 7 positions match TRBD1. Germline V gives CDR1 DFQATT, CDR2 SNEGSKA (reference sequence). V lost 7 bases, J lost 3 bases, and 8 bases stayed unmatched. CDR3 length: 13 amino acids. DNA of the CDR3: TGCAGTGGGCGACAGGGATACGACACTGAAGCTTTCTTT. Translated: CSGRQGYDTEAFF.

CDR3 in amino acids: CASSPHRGSGRVSSYNEQFF. The CDR3 DNA follows: TGTGCCAGCAGCCCCCATCGGGGTAGCGGGAGGGTAAGCTCCTACAATGAGCAGTTCTTC. The rearrangement uses TRBV7-3 and TRBJ2-1; 11 nucleotides match TRBD2. Germline values: CDR1 SGHTA, CDR2 FQGTGA. CDR3 length equals 20 residues. V trimming: 5 bases; J trimming: 0 bases; junction bases outside the gene matches: 15. Based on the CDR3 plus reference TRBV7-3 and TRBJ2-1, the full variable domain is GAGVSQTPSNKVTEKGKYVELRCDPISGHTALYWYRQSLGQGPEFLIYFQGTGAADDSGLPNDRFFAVRPEGSVSTLKIQRTERGDSAVYLCASSPHRGSGRVSSYNEQFFGPGTRLTVL.

This clonotype showed up just a few times. The chain recombines TRBV6-1 with TRBJ2-3, with 8 nucleotides matching TRBD1. V lost 5 bases to trimming and J lost 5 bases; unmatched junction nucleotides: 6. There are 14 residues in the CDR3. Germline CDR1 MNHNS, CDR2 SASEGT. CDR3 nucleotides: TGTGCCAGCAGTAACCCAGGGGGCGTAGATACGCAGTATTTT. Protein: CASSNPGGVDTQYF.

The J gene is TRBJ2-3, the V gene TRBV20-1, with 12 bases fitting TRBD2. There are 20 residues in the CDR3. J lost 0 bases, V lost 1 base, and 14 bases had no gene match. The germline V gene encodes CDR1 DFQATT and CDR2 SNEGSKA (reference sequence). CDR3 sequence reads: CSARASGRASSWISTDTQYF. The CDR3, as DNA: TGCAGTGCTAGAGCTAGCGGGAGGGCCTCAAGTTGGATTAGCACAGATACGCAGTATTTT.

This clonotype was seen once. V usage is TRBV27 and J usage is TRBJ1-5; no firm D call. Germline CDR1 reads MNHEY; CDR2 reads SMNVEV (reference sequence). The CDR3 totals 13 residues. Trimming removed 3 bases from V and 5 bases from J, with 8 bases in between. The chain's CDR3 is CASSFQEYQPQHF. Written as DNA, the CDR3 is TGTGCCAGCAGTTTCCAGGAATATCAGCCCCAGCATTTT.

This clonotype occurred a few times. The V call is TRBV9, the J call TRBJ1-2, with 7 bases matching TRBD1. The CDR3 is made up of 15 amino acids. Germline-derived CDR1 and CDR2 are SGDLS and YYNGEE. J lost 4 bases, V lost 2 bases, and 8 bases had no gene match. CDR3 DNA sequence: TGTGCCAGCAGCGTTTCGACGACAGGGCCCTATGGCTACACCTTC. Its translation is CASSVSTTGPYGYTF.

The V call is TRBV20-1, the J call TRBJ1-1; D gene ambiguous. Germline assignment: CDR1 DFQATT and CDR2 SNEGSKA (reference sequence). Trimming cost V 3 bases and J 1 base, with 6 bases left between them. The length of the CDR3 is 12 residues. The DNA of the CDR3 is TGCAGTGCTAGCCAGAGGAACACTGAAGCTTTCTTT. Amino acid sequence: CSASQRNTEAFF.

This chain connects TRBV20-1 to TRBJ2-3, with TRBD2 identical over 11 bases. The CDR3 runs to 15 residues. Germline loops: CDR1 DFQATT, CDR2 SNEGSKA (reference sequence). Trimming at V came to 3 bases and at J to 5 bases, leaving 7 bases not matched to a gene. This chain's CDR3 is CSARSLAGAGDTQYF. The CDR3 DNA sequence: TGCAGTGCTAGGTCACTAGCGGGAGCCGGAGATACGCAGTATTTT.

This clonotype has a handful of counts. This rearrangement joins TRBV7-2 to TRBJ2-3; TRBD2 matches at 9 bases. CDR3 size: 15 residues. The V gene's germline CDR1 is SGHTA and CDR2 FQGNSA. The ends lost 5 bases at V and 8 bases at J; junction bases unmatched: 11. In DNA form, the CDR3 reads TGTGCCAGCAGCCCCCGTTTAGCGGGAGAAAGTACGCAGTATTTT. The encoded protein is CASSPRLAGESTQYF. Drawing the rest from reference TRBV7-2 and TRBJ2-3, the complete variable domain is GAGVSQSPSNKVTEKGKDVELRCDPISGHTALYWYRQSLGQGLEFLIYFQGNSAPDKSGLPSDRFSAERTGGSVSTLTIQRTQQEDSAVYLCASSPRLAGESTQYFGPGTRLTVL.

This chain links TRBV6-1 with TRBJ2-7; tentatively, D is TRBD1 (6 bases). CDR1 and CDR2 from the germline V gene are MNHNS and SASEGT. CDR3 length: 13 residues. The germline V and J ends were trimmed by 6 bases and 4 bases, with 13 bases remaining between them. The CDR3 coding sequence is TGTGCCAGCAGCCAGGGGCCTGATTACGAGCAGTACTTC. It yields the protein CASSQGPDYEQYF.

The table lists this clonotype with a few counts. The genes are TRBV7-2 and TRBJ1-2; 7 nucleotides align to TRBD1. Trimming at V came to 5 bases and at J to 5 bases, leaving 11 bases not matched to a gene. The germline V gene has CDR1 SGHTA and CDR2 FQGNSA. The CDR3 is 15 residues long. The CDR3 is CASSEDRASLYGYTF. In nucleotides, the CDR3 is TGTGCCAGCAGCGAAGACAGGGCTTCCCTTTATGGCTACACCTTC.

The chain is built from TRBV27 and TRBJ1-2, with a weak D call TRBD1 (5 bases). The CDR3 extends over 13 amino acids. Germline V gene data show CDR1 as MNHEY and CDR2 as SMNVEV (reference sequence). V was pared by 1 base and J by 8 bases, with 11 bases between. The CDR3: CASSLLGGRGYTF. DNA for the CDR3: TGTGCCAGCAGTTTATTGGGGGGTAGGGGCTACACCTTC.